This TCR beta chain derives from a study of OX40 agonist ivuxolimab in advanced cancers. General study findings and limits: There were, on average, more expanded clones in CD8+ T cells than in CD4+.

The V gene end was trimmed by 1 base and the J gene end by 9 bases; junction bases not matched to a gene: 3. The length of the CDR3 is 14 residues. The germline gives CDR1 SGHDN, CDR2 FVKESK. Prior autoimmune disease or systemic immunosuppression barred patients. About this clone: The antigen is undetermined.

TCRdb keeps only in-frame clones here, not all; method: immunoSEQ multiplex PCR. This table has 55,000 to 65,000 clones, approximately 80% appearing once. The clonotype was recovered from an adult with an advanced solid tumor such as melanoma, head and neck, liver or kidney cancer. The chain links TRBV14 to TRBJ2-7, with TRBD2 identical over 13 bases. Sequenced here: CD4+ or CD8+ T cells sorted from blood, sampled in a trial of the OX40 agonist ivuxolimab. As DNA, the CDR3 is TGTGCCAGCAGCCAAGGGGGACTAGCGGGATCGCAGTACTTC. Translation: CASSQGGLAGSQYF.